This T cell receptor (beta chain) originates from a study of T cell changes during pregnancy in multiple sclerosis. CDR3 length: 15 amino acids. The trim removed 4 bases at V and 3 bases at J, leaving 5 bases unmatched. Per the germline V gene, CDR1 is MNHEY and CDR2 is SMNVEV (reference sequence). This table comes from immunoSEQ multiplex PCR, and its TCRdb copy is limited to in-frame clones, with some not included. The table lists 10,000 to 12,000 clones, around 88% of them singletons. This clone was counted a single time. The chain uses TRBV27 and TRBJ2-1; 8 nucleotides agree with TRBD1. The receptor was derived from a female donor in good health, enrolled as a control in a pregnancy study. The material sequenced was CD8+ T cells from peripheral blood mononuclear cells, taken in the first trimester of pregnancy. CDR3 sequence: CASSSRTGYYNEQFF. CDR3 DNA: TGTGCCAGCAGTTCTCGGACAGGGTACTACAATGAGCAGTTCTTC.